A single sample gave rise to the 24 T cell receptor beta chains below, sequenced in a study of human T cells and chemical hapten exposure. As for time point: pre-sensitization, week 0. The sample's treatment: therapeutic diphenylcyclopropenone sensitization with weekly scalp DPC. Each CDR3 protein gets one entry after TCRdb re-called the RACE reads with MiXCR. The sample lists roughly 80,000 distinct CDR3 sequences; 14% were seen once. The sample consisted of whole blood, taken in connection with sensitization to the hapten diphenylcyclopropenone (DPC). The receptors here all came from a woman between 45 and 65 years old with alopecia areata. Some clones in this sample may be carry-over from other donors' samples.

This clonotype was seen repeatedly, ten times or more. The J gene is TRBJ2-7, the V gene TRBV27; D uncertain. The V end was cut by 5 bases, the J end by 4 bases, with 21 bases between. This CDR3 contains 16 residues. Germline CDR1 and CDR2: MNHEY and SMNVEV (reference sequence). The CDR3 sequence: CASSPRSNERYYEQYF. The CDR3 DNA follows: TGTGCCAGCAGTCCCCGTTCAAACGAGAGGTATTACGAGCAGTACTTC.

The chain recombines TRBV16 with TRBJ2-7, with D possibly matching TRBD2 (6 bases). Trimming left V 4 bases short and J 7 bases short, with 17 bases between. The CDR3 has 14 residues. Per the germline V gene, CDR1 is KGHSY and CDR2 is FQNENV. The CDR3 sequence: CASSLGGVSYEQYF. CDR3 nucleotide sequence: TGTGCCAGCAGCCTAGGCGGGGTGTCATATGAGCAGTACTTC.

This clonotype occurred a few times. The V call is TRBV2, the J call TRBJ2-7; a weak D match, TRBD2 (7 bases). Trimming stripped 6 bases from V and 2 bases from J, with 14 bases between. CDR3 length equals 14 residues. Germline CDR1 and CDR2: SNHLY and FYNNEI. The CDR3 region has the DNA TGTGCCAGCAGGGCCAGCGGGACACCCTACGAGCAGTACTTC. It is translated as CASRASGTPYEQYF.

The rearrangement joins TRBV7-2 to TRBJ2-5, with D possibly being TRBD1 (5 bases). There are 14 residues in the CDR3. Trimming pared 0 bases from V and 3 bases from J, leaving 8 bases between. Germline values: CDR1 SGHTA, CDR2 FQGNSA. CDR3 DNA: TGTGCCAGCAGCTTAGCGTCGACAGAAGAGACCCAGTACTTC. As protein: CASSLASTEETQYF.

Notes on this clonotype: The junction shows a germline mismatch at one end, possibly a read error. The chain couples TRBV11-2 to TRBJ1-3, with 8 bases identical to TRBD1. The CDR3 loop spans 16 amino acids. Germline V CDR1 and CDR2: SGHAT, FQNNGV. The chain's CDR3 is CASSLSAGGSGNTIYF. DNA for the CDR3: TGTGCCAGCAGCTTATCGGCAGGGGGCTCTGGAAACACCATATACTTT.

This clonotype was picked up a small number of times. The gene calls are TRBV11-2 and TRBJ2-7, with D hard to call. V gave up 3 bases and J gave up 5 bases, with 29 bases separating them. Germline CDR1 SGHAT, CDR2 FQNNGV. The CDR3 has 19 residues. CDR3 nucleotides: TGTGCCAGCAGCTTGAATCCGGGCCTACCTTACCCCAGGTCCGACGAGCAGTACTTC. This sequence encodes CASSLNPGLPYPRSDEQYF.

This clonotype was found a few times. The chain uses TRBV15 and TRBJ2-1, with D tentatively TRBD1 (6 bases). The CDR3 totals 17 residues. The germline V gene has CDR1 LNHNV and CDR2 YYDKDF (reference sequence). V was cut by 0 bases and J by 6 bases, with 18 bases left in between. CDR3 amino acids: CATSRDQGLAVINEQFF. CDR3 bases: TGTGCCACCAGCAGAGACCAGGGGCTCGCGGTGATCAATGAGCAGTTCTTC.

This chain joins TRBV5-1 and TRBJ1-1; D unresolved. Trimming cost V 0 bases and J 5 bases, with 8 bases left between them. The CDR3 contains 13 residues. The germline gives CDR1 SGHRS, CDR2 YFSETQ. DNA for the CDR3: TGCGCCAGCAGCTTGGCCGGCCGAACTGAAGCTTTCTTT. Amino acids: CASSLAGRTEAFF.

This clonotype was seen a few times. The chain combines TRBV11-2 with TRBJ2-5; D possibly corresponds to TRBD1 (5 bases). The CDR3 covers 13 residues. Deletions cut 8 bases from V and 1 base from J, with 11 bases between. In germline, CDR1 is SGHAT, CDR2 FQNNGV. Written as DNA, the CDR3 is TGTGCCAGCGGACGACAGCTCCAAGAGACCCAGTACTTC. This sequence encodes CASGRQLQETQYF.

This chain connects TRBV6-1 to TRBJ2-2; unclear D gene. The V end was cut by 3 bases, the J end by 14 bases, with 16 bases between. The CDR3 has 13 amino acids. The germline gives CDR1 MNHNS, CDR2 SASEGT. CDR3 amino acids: CASSDPPPPILFF. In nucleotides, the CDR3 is TGTGCCAGCAGTGATCCCCCACCTCCTATTCTGTTTTTT.

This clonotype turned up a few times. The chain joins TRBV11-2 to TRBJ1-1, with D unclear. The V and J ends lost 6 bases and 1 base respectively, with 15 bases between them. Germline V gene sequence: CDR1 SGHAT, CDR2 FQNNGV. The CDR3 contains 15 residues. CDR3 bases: TGTGCCAGCAGGCTATCTTTCGGCGGGAACACTGAAGCTTTCTTT. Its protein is CASRLSFGGNTEAFF.

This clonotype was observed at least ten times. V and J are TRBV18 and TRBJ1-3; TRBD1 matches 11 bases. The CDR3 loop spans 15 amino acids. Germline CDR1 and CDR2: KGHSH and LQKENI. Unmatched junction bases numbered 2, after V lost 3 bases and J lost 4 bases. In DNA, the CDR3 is TGTGCCAGCTCACCGGACAGGGGGCCGGGAAACACCATATATTTT. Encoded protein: CASSPDRGPGNTIYF.

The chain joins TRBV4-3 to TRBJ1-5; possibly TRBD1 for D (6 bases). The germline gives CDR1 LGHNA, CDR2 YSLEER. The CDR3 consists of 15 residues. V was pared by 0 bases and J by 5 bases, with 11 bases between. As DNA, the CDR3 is TGCGCCAGCAGCCAAGAGAACAGGGTTGATCAGCCCCAGCATTTT. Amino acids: CASSQENRVDQPQHF.

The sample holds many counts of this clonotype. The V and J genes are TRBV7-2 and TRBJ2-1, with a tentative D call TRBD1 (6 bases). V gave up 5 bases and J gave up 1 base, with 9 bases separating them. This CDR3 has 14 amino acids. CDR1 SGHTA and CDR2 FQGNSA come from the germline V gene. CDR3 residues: CASSLTGSYNEQFF. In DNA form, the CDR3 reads TGTGCCAGCAGCCTGACAGGATCCTACAATGAGCAGTTCTTC.

The CDR3 coding sequence is TGTGCCAGTAGTAAGCGGACAGGGCATAATGAAAAACTGTTTTTT. This gives the protein CASSKRTGHNEKLFF. The J gene is TRBJ1-4, the V gene TRBV19; 8 nucleotides agree with TRBD1. CDR3 length: 15 amino acids. After removal of 4 bases from V and 4 bases from J, the junction contained 5 bases not matched to a gene. In germline, CDR1 is LNHDA, CDR2 SQIVND (reference sequence).

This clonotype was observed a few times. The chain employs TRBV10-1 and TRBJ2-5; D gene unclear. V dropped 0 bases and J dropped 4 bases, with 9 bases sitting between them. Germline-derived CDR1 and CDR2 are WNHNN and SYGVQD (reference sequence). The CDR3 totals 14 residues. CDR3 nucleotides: TGCGCCAGCAGTGAGTCTGGAAGGGCAGAGACCCAGTACTTC. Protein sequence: CASSESGRAETQYF.

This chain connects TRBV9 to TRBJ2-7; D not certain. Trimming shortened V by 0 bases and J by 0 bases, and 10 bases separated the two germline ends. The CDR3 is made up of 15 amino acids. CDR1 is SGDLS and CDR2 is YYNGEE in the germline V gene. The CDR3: CASSVEPGTSYEQYF. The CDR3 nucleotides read TGTGCCAGCAGCGTAGAACCAGGAACCTCCTACGAGCAGTACTTC. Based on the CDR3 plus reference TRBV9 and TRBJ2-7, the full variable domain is DSGVTQTPKHLITATGQRVTLRCSPRSGDLSVYWYQQSLDQGLQFLIQYYNGEERAKGNILERFSAQQFPDLHSELNLSSLELGDSALYFCASSVEPGTSYEQYFGPGTRLTVT.

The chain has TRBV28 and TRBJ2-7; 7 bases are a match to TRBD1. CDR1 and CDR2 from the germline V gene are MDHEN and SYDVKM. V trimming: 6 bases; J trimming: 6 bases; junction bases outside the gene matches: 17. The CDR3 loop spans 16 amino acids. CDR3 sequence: CASRTHRSGGFSEQYF. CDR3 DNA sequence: TGTGCCAGCAGAACCCACCGGTCAGGGGGATTTTCCGAGCAGTACTTC.

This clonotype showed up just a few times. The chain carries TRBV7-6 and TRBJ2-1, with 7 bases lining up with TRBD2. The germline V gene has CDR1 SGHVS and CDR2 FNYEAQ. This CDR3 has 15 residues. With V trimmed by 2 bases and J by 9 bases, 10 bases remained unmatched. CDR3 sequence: CASSLLAGVSSEQFF. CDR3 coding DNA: TGTGCCAGCAGCTTATTGGCGGGAGTATCTTCTGAGCAGTTCTTC.

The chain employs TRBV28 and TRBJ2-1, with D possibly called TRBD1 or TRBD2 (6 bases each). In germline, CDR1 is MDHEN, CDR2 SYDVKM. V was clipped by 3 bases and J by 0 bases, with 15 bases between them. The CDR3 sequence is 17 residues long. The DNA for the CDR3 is TGTGCCAGCAGTTTGTCACGGAGGGGGAGCTCCTACAATGAGCAGTTCTTC. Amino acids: CASSLSRRGSSYNEQFF.

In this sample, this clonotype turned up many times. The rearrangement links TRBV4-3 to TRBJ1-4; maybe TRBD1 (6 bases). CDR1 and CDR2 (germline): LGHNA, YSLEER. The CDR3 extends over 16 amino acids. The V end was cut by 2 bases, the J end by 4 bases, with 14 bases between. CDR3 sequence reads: CASSQQYREVNEKLFF. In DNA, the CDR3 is TGCGCCAGCAGCCAACAATACAGGGAGGTTAATGAAAAACTGTTTTTT.

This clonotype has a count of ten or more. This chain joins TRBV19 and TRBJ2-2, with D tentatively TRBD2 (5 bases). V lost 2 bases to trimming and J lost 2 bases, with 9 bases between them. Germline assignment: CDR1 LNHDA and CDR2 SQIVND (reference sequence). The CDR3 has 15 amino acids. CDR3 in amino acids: CASSIPGVNTGELFF. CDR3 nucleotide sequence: TGTGCCAGTAGTATACCCGGGGTTAACACCGGGGAGCTGTTTTTT.

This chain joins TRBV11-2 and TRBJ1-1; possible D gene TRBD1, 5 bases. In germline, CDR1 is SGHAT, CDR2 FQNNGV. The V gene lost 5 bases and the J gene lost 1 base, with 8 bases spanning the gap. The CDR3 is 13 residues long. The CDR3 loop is CASSIRANTEAFF. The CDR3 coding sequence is TGTGCCAGCAGCATCAGGGCGAACACTGAAGCTTTCTTT.

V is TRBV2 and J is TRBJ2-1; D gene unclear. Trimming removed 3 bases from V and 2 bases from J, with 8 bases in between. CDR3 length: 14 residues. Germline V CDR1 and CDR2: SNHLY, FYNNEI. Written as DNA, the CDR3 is TGTGCCAGCAGTGAGGGTGAGACCTACAATGAGCAGTTCTTC. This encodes CASSEGETYNEQFF.